This is a list of T cell receptor beta chains from one sample in a study of lymphopenia after photon versus proton radiotherapy. Measured with immunoSEQ multiplex PCR; TCRdb has only the in-frame clones, and not every one. This table holds 60,000 to 75,000 clones, 86% found once. The input for sequencing was peripheral blood, taken from a patient treated with photon-based radiotherapy. All receptors come from a middle-aged man with gastric cancer. Each CDR3 is given with its conserved first and last residue. Fields, in order: J gene, clone size, V gene, D gene, CDR3 DNA, CDR3 protein. The D gene is left open where the match is weak. Part of the rows lack a size; the others show once, few, many or a class for expanded clones.

TRBJ2-7 - TRBV19 TRBD1 TGTGCCAGTAGTCCCGGGACAGGGTACCGGGAGCAGTACTTC CASSPGTGYREQYF
TRBJ2-1 - TRBV2 TRBD2 TGTGCCAGCAGTGAATCCGGGACTAGCTTGCATGAGCAGTTCTTC CASSESGTSLHEQFF
TRBJ2-7 - TRBV5-6 TRBD2 TGTGCCAGCAGCTTAGTACCGAAAGCGGGGCTGTCCTACGAGCAGTACTTC CASSLVPKAGLSYEQYF
TRBJ2-6 - TRBV30 - TGTGCCTGGAGTGAAACAGGGATCTCTGGGGCCAACGTCCTGACTTTC CAWSETGISGANVLTF
TRBJ1-1 - TRBV7-8 TRBD1 TGTGCCAGCAGCTATACAGGGGGGAACACTGAAGCTTTCTTT CASSYTGGNTEAFF
TRBJ2-1 - TRBV4-1 TRBD2 TGCGCCAGCAGCTCCATCGGGACTAGTGCTAACAATGAGCAGTTCTTC CASSSIGTSANNEQFF
TRBJ2-5 - TRBV10-3 - TGTGCCATCAGTGGGGCCGGGGAGACCCAGTACTTC CAISGAGETQYF
TRBJ2-5 - TRBV13 TRBD2 TGTGCCAGCAGCGAACTAGCGGGGGGGCGGAGAGAGACCCAGTACTTC CASSELAGGRRETQYF
TRBJ2-5 - TRBV2 - TGTGCCAGCAGGGGAAGCGTTGGGACCCAGTACTTC CASRGSVGTQYF
TRBJ1-1 - TRBV5-1 - TGCGCCAGCAGCTCCACCGGGCCGACCGGGACTGAAGCTTTCTTT CASSSTGPTGTEAFF
TRBJ2-5 - TRBV7-9 TRBD2 TGTGCCAGCAGCTTAATAGCGGGGGGCCAAGAGACCCAGTACTTC CASSLIAGGQETQYF
TRBJ1-1 - TRBV5-5 - TGTGCCAGCAGTTGGACCGAAAGGGTGAACACTGAAGCTTTCTTT CASSWTERVNTEAFF
TRBJ2-7 - TRBV15 - TGTGCCACCAGCCAACAGAGATCTCGCTACGAGCAGTACTTC CATSQQRSRYEQYF
TRBJ2-7 - TRBV13 TRBD1 TGTGCCAGCAGCTTAACTCGGTGGGACAGTGGATCCTACGAGCAGTACTTC CASSLTRWDSGSYEQYF
TRBJ1-2 - TRBV7-9 - TGTGCCAGCACCCAGGACACAAACTATGGCTACACCTTC CASTQDTNYGYTF
TRBJ1-1 - TRBV7-8 - TGTGCCAGCAGCTCCCCGGGGAGGGCCCACATGAACACTGAAGCTTTCTTT CASSSPGRAHMNTEAFF
TRBJ2-5 once TRBV4-2 TRBD2 TGTGCCAGCAGCCAAGGGTTGTCAGCGGGGGGCCAAGAGACCCAGTACTTC CASSQGLSAGGQETQYF
TRBJ2-2 - TRBV28 - TGTGCCAGCATCAAGGGTGCAGGAAACACCGGGGAGCTGTTTTTT CASIKGAGNTGELFF
TRBJ1-5 few TRBV19 - TGTGCCAGTAGTCAAACAGGTTATAGCAATCAGCCCCAGCATTTT CASSQTGYSNQPQHF
TRBJ2-5 - TRBV6-4 TRBD2 TGTGCCAGCAGTGTGGCGGCCGGGCGGGGGAAAGAGACCCAGTACTTC CASSVAAGRGKETQYF
TRBJ2-1 - TRBV29-1 TRBD2 TGCAGCGTTGCCTCGGGGGGACGCCATGAGCAGTTCTTC CSVASGGRHEQFF
TRBJ2-3 - TRBV11-2 TRBD1 TGTGCCAGCAGCTTAGAAGGGACAGGGGGTCCCTCTACGCAGTATTTT CASSLEGTGGPSTQYF
TRBJ1-2 - TRBV10-3 - TGTGCCATCAGTGCAGGAGTCCATGGCTACACCTTC CAISAGVHGYTF
TRBJ1-3 - TRBV21-1 - TGTGCCAGCAGTCCGACCGAATCGAGGACACCCCCTGGAAACACCATATATTTT CASSPTESRTPPGNTIYF
TRBJ2-1 - TRBV7-6 - TGTGCCAGCAGCCCACGGACAGCCGAAGTGTACAATGAGCAGTTCTTC CASSPRTAEVYNEQFF
TRBJ2-1 once TRBV19 - TGTGCCAGTAGTATGGGAGCGGTGGGGGGCTCCTACAATGAGCAGTTCTTC CASSMGAVGGSYNEQFF
TRBJ1-6 once TRBV18 - TGTGCCAGCTCAGACCGGGCCACAAATTCACCCCTCCACTTT CASSDRATNSPLHF
TRBJ1-2 - TRBV5-1 - TGCGCCAGCAGCTTAACCGTGAACTATGGCTACACCTTC CASSLTVNYGYTF
TRBJ2-5 - TRBV4-2 TRBD2 TGTGCCAGCAGCCCAGGGACTAGCGGGGCCACGGACGAGACCCAGTACTTC CASSPGTSGATDETQYF
TRBJ2-5 - TRBV4-3 - TGCGCCAGCAGCCAAGATGTGGGCAGCCAAGAGACCCAGTACTTC CASSQDVGSQETQYF
TRBJ1-4 - TRBV30 - TGTGCCTGGAGTGGACGGGGGGCTTTGGGTGAAAAACTGTTTTTT CAWSGRGALGEKLFF
TRBJ2-1 - TRBV11-2 TRBD2 TGTGCCAGCAGCTTAGAGGGACTAGCTTACAATGAGCAGTTCTTC CASSLEGLAYNEQFF
TRBJ2-5 - TRBV29-1 - TGCAGCGCCCCGACAGGAGAGACCCAGTACTTC CSAPTGETQYF
TRBJ1-1 - TRBV29-1 - TGCAGCGTACTCGACGCAGCTACCTACACTGAAGCTTTCTTT CSVLDAATYTEAFF
TRBJ2-7 once TRBV7-2 - TGTGCCAGCAGCTTAGCCACTGCCTACGAGCAGTACTTC CASSLATAYEQYF
TRBJ2-2 - TRBV7-8 - TGTGCCAGCAGCTTAGCAGCGGTTAGTGGGAACACCGGGGAGCTGTTTTTT CASSLAAVSGNTGELFF
TRBJ2-7 - TRBV7-8 TRBD1 TGTGCCAGCAGCCTACGGGACAGGGCCCACGAGCAGTACTTC CASSLRDRAHEQYF
TRBJ1-2 - TRBV29-1 - TGCAGCGTCCTCGGGGGATATTCGATAAGGGATGGCCACACCTTC CSVLGGYSIRDGHTF
TRBJ1-1 - TRBV4-2 - TGTGCCAGCAGCCCAAGGGTACAGGGTAACACTGAAGCTTTCTTT CASSPRVQGNTEAFF
TRBJ1-5 - TRBV5-4 - TGTGCCAGAAGCTTGTACAGGGTGCCGCCCCAGCATTTT CARSLYRVPPQHF
TRBJ2-3 - TRBV7-9 TRBD2 TGTGCCAGCAGCCCGGTATCGCGGGGGGTCCGGAATACGCAGTATTTT CASSPVSRGVRNTQYF
TRBJ1-1 - TRBV5-1 - TGCGCCAGCAGCTTGGGGGGGCTGCGGGACAAGGAAGCTTTCTTT CASSLGGLRDKEAFF